Listed here are 29 T cell receptor beta chains from one sample, sequenced in a study of PD-1 blockade in mismatch repair-deficient tumors. This table comes from immunoSEQ multiplex PCR, and its TCRdb copy is limited to in-frame clones, with some not included. The sample records 40,000 to 65,000 clones, more than 65% being singletons. The sequenced sample was peripheral blood, obtained about 4.5 months after starting pembrolizumab. All receptors derive from an adult with mismatch repair-deficient cancer.

The J gene is TRBJ2-7, the V gene TRBV18; TRBD2 might be the D (6 bases). V lost 6 bases to trimming and J lost 7 bases, with 19 bases between them. The CDR3 sequence is 14 residues long. CDR1 is KGHSH and CDR2 is LQKENI in the germline V gene. The CDR3 protein is CASSQLREPSEQYF. CDR3 sequence (DNA): TGTGCCAGCTCGCAACTTCGGGAGCCCTCTGAGCAGTACTTC.

V gene TRBV2 combines with J gene TRBJ1-2, with TRBD1 matching over 7 bases. V shed 4 bases, J shed 0 bases, and the junction held 5 bases outside the gene matches. Germline assignment: CDR1 SNHLY and CDR2 FYNNEI. CDR3 length equals 15 residues. CDR3 sequence: CASSGPGQSNYGYTF. The CDR3 nucleotides are TGTGCCAGCAGTGGACCGGGACAGTCTAACTATGGCTACACCTTC.

The chain carries TRBV7-2 and TRBJ2-7, with 9 bases identical to TRBD2. CDR3 size: 15 residues. Germline values: CDR1 SGHTA, CDR2 FQGNSA. J lost 7 bases, V lost 4 bases, and 11 bases had no gene match. The CDR3 reads CASSSRGAGGIEQYF. CDR3 nucleotides: TGTGCCAGCAGCTCCCGAGGAGCGGGAGGAATTGAGCAGTACTTC. Looking up the rest from reference TRBV7-2 and TRBJ2-7 gives the full variable domain: GAGVSQSPSNKVTEKGKDVELRCDPISGHTALYWYRQSLGQGLEFLIYFQGNSAPDKSGLPSDRFSAERTGGSVSTLTIQRTQQEDSAVYLCASSSRGAGGIEQYFGPGTRLTVT.

The V call is TRBV5-1, the J call TRBJ1-3; 7 nucleotides line up with TRBD1. The CDR3 runs to 14 residues. Germline CDR1 reads SGHRS; CDR2 reads YFSETQ. J gave up 1 base and V 3 bases, and 1 base lay outside the gene matches. CDR3 loop: CASSSTGSGNTIYF. The CDR3 region has the DNA TGCGCCAGCAGCTCGACAGGGTCTGGAAACACCATATATTTT. Based on the CDR3 plus reference TRBV5-1 and TRBJ1-3, the full variable domain is KAGVTQTPRYLIKTRGQQVTLSCSPISGHRSVSWYQQTPGQGLQFLFEYFSETQRNKGNFPGRFSGRQFSNSRSEMNVSTLELGDSALYLCASSSTGSGNTIYFGEGSWLTVV.

The chain couples TRBV5-8 to TRBJ2-7, with a weak D call TRBD2 (6 bases). This CDR3 has 15 amino acids. Germline CDR1 SGHTS, CDR2 YDEGEE. Trimming removed 4 bases at V and 4 bases at J, with 18 bases between. The CDR3 sequence: CASSLRGTGEYEQYF. CDR3 in DNA: TGTGCCAGCAGCCTAAGAGGGACGGGAGAATACGAGCAGTACTTC.

This chain joins TRBV11-1 and TRBJ2-5; 9 nucleotides agree with TRBD1. J was trimmed by 5 bases and V by 1 base; bases with no gene match: 5. The CDR3 has 15 amino acids. CDR1 is SGHAT and CDR2 is FQDESV in the germline V gene (reference sequence). CDR3 in amino acids: CASSLEGTGWETQYF. CDR3 coding DNA: TGTGCCAGCAGCTTAGAGGGGACAGGGTGGGAGACCCAGTACTTC.

The chain has TRBV7-8 and TRBJ2-2; no reliable D call. V lost 1 base and J 5 bases, leaving 8 bases between the germline ends. Germline lookup yields CDR1 SGHVS and CDR2 FQNEAQ. There are 14 residues in the CDR3. The CDR3 coding sequence is TGTGCCAGCAGCTTAGGAGTGGCTACCGGGGAGCTGTTTTTT. Its protein is CASSLGVATGELFF.

The chain links TRBV6-5 to TRBJ1-1; tentative D call: TRBD1 (6 bases). This CDR3 is built from 14 residues. The germline CDR1 and CDR2 sequences are MNHEY and SVGAGI. V was clipped by 4 bases and J by 3 bases, with 12 bases between them. CDR3 coding DNA: TGTGCCAGCAGTTTGAGGACAGAGGACACTGAAGCTTTCTTT. This sequence encodes CASSLRTEDTEAFF.

This chain connects TRBV19 to TRBJ2-1, with D hard to call. CDR1 and CDR2 from the germline V gene are LNHDA and SQIVND (reference sequence). The CDR3 extends over 14 amino acids. Deletions cut 5 bases from V and 10 bases from J, with 18 bases between. The CDR3 DNA reads as TGTGCCAGTAGTCCAAGATCGGACCTTATCGAGCAGTTCTTC. This encodes CASSPRSDLIEQFF.

The CDR3 DNA sequence: TGTGCCAGCAGTGGAGGGGCTGACTACGAGCAGTACTTC. Protein: CASSGGADYEQYF. This chain connects TRBV2 to TRBJ2-7, with D perhaps assigned TRBD1 or TRBD2 (5 bases each). This CDR3 has 13 amino acids. Trimming shortened V by 4 bases and J by 3 bases, and 10 bases separated the two germline ends. Per germline, CDR1 SNHLY and CDR2 FYNNEI.

The chain is built from TRBV6-1 and TRBJ1-1; 7 bases are shared with TRBD1. The germline V gene encodes CDR1 MNHNS and CDR2 SASEGT. V gave up 0 bases and J gave up 6 bases; unmatched junction bases: 16. The CDR3 loop spans 18 amino acids. The CDR3 bases are TGTGCCAGCAGTGAAGCTCCTTTTGCCAGGGGGATCAGAGCTGAAGCTTTCTTT. This sequence encodes CASSEAPFARGIRAEAFF.

The chain joins TRBV19 to TRBJ2-1; D is uncertain. Trimming removed 7 bases at V and 0 bases at J, with 10 bases between. Germline CDR1 LNHDA, CDR2 SQIVND (reference sequence). CDR3 length equals 14 residues. The CDR3 DNA sequence: TGTGCCAGTAACCCGGAGAGCTCCTACAATGAGCAGTTCTTC. Amino acids: CASNPESSYNEQFF.

The chain couples TRBV5-1 to TRBJ2-5; tentative D call: TRBD1 (6 bases). This CDR3 has 17 amino acids. V was pared by 4 bases and J by 3 bases, with 22 bases between. CDR1 is SGHRS and CDR2 is YFSETQ in the germline V gene. The CDR3 DNA reads as TGCGCCAGCAGCCGCGGTTGGGGACAATTAGGGGAAGAGACCCAGTACTTC. It is translated as CASSRGWGQLGEETQYF.

The chain joins TRBV5-4 to TRBJ2-7, with unresolved D. The CDR3 has 14 amino acids. Germline lookup yields CDR1 SGHNT and CDR2 YYREEE (reference sequence). Trimming cost V 0 bases and J 0 bases, with 7 bases left between them. The DNA of the CDR3 is TGTGCCAGCAGCTTGGCTGGGAACTCCTACGAGCAGTACTTC. It codes for CASSLAGNSYEQYF. The variable domain in full, with the rest retrieved from reference TRBV5-4 and TRBJ2-7, is ETGVTQSPTHLIKTRGQQVTLRCSSQSGHNTVSWYQQALGQGPQFIFQYYREEENGRGNFPPRFSGLQFPNYSSELNVNALELDDSALYLCASSLAGNSYEQYFGPGTRLTVT.

The chain employs TRBV4-2 and TRBJ1-3; possible D gene TRBD1, 5 bases. V dropped 5 bases and J dropped 3 bases, with 8 bases sitting between them. Looked up from germline, CDR1 is LGHNA and CDR2 is YNFKEQ. This CDR3 has 13 residues. The CDR3 coding sequence is TGTGCCAGCAGCTTTAGGGGTGGAAACACCATATATTTT. Its protein is CASSFRGGNTIYF.

The chain recombines TRBV5-6 with TRBJ2-5, with D perhaps being TRBD1 or TRBD2 (6 bases each). Between the trimmed V and J ends, which lost 4 bases and 4 bases, there was a span of 17 bases. The CDR3 consists of 15 residues. Germline CDR1 reads SGHDT; CDR2 reads YYEEEE. The CDR3 coding sequence is TGTGCCAGCAGCAAGGAGGAGGGGGGATTAGAGACCCAGTACTTC. Encoded protein: CASSKEEGGLETQYF.

The V call is TRBV7-6, the J call TRBJ2-1, with 13 bases matching TRBD2. The CDR3 length is 20 residues. Germline values: CDR1 SGHVS, CDR2 FNYEAQ. J gave up 5 bases and V 5 bases, and 18 bases lay outside the gene matches. CDR3 bases: TGTGCCAGCAGCCGAATGGGACTAGCGGGATTAGGGGGTATCCACAATGAGCAGTTCTTC. Encoded protein: CASSRMGLAGLGGIHNEQFF.

V usage is TRBV19 and J usage is TRBJ2-2; 9 nucleotides match TRBD1. Germline V gene sequence: CDR1 LNHDA, CDR2 SQIVND (reference sequence). The J segment lost 6 bases and the V segment lost 6 bases, leaving 5 bases of the junction unmatched. The CDR3 spans 14 residues. CDR3 coding DNA: TGTGCCAGTAGATGGGACAGGGTCGCCGGGGAGCTGTTTTTT. The encoded protein is CASRWDRVAGELFF.

The chain has TRBV6-6 and TRBJ2-1; a weak D match, TRBD1 (5 bases). V was shortened by 4 bases and J by 9 bases, with 10 bases between the two germline ends. The germline V gene has CDR1 MNHNY and CDR2 SVGAGI (reference sequence). The CDR3 loop spans 12 amino acids. The CDR3 nucleotides read TGTGCCAGCAGTTCTCGACAGTCTGAGCAGTTCTTC. Translation gives CASSSRQSEQFF.

This clone was counted between two and nine times. This chain uses TRBV18 with TRBJ1-5, with D possibly being TRBD1 (5 bases). Trimming left V 2 bases short and J 2 bases short, with 16 bases between. This CDR3 has 17 residues. Germline CDR1 is KGHSH and CDR2 is LQKENI. The CDR3 DNA reads TGTGCCAGCTCACCATATAGCGGGGAAGGGGGCAATCAGCCCCAGCATTTT. It is translated as CASSPYSGEGGNQPQHF.

J is TRBJ2-5 and V is TRBV11-2; weak D call: TRBD1 (5 bases). Trimming removed 5 bases from V and 3 bases from J, with 7 bases in between. This CDR3 is 12 amino acids long. Germline V lookup: CDR1 SGHAT, CDR2 FQNNGV. The CDR3 sequence is CASSLQEETQYF. DNA for the CDR3: TGTGCCAGCAGCCTACAGGAAGAGACCCAGTACTTC.

The rearrangement joins TRBV2 to TRBJ2-1; TRBD2 is a possible D gene (6 bases). V lost 6 bases, J lost 5 bases, and 17 bases lay in between. The V gene's germline CDR1 is SNHLY and CDR2 FYNNEI. The CDR3 is 15 amino acids. CDR3 in amino acids: CASRDPRDSNNEQFF. The DNA of the CDR3 is TGTGCCAGCAGGGACCCCCGGGACTCGAACAATGAGCAGTTCTTC.

The chain carries TRBV7-2 and TRBJ1-4, with D possibly being TRBD1 (5 bases). Germline V gene data show CDR1 as SGHTA and CDR2 as FQGNSA. This CDR3 region has 14 residues. Trimming stripped 5 bases from V and 8 bases from J, with 15 bases between. For the CDR3, the DNA is TGTGCCAGCAGCGCCTCGGGGGTACGGGAAAAACTGTTTTTT. Its protein is CASSASGVREKLFF.

The chain carries TRBV27 and TRBJ2-1, with TRBD2 identical over 9 bases. Trimming removed 3 bases from V and 1 base from J; junction bases left unmatched: 1. This CDR3 has 15 amino acids. Per germline, CDR1 MNHEY and CDR2 SMNVEV (reference sequence). The CDR3 protein is CASSFLAGSYNEQFF. The CDR3 DNA reads as TGTGCCAGCAGTTTCCTAGCGGGATCCTACAATGAGCAGTTCTTC.

V and J are TRBV6-1 and TRBJ2-7; tentative D call: TRBD2 (6 bases). CDR3 length equals 16 residues. Germline assignment: CDR1 MNHNS and CDR2 SASEGT. V was pared by 0 bases and J by 3 bases, with 15 bases between. This CDR3 is CASSEALGGGNYEQYF. CDR3 DNA: TGTGCCAGCAGTGAAGCGCTGGGGGGAGGCAACTACGAGCAGTACTTC.

The gene calls are TRBV28 and TRBJ2-7; D unclear. The CDR3 spans 12 residues. Trimming took off 6 bases at V and 5 bases at J, with 11 bases between the two ends. CDR1 is MDHEN and CDR2 is SYDVKM in the germline V gene. The chain's CDR3 is CASSIGMDEQYF. DNA of the CDR3: TGTGCCAGCAGCATAGGGATGGACGAGCAGTACTTC.

The V and J genes are TRBV11-3 and TRBJ2-5; D may be TRBD2 (5 bases). CDR3 size: 14 residues. V lost 3 bases to trimming and J lost 5 bases, with 13 bases between them. Germline V gene data show CDR1 as SGHNT and CDR2 as YENEEA. The CDR3 region has the DNA TGTGCCAGCAGCTTGCGATTCAGAGGGGAGACCCAGTACTTC. Protein product: CASSLRFRGETQYF.

This sequence joins TRBV7-9 and TRBJ2-7, with 8 bases identical to TRBD2. Per the germline V gene, CDR1 is SEHNR and CDR2 is FQNEAQ (reference sequence). Trimming removed 5 bases from V and 5 bases from J; junction bases left unmatched: 14. CDR3 length: 16 amino acids. The CDR3 coding sequence is TGTGCCAGCAGCCAAACGTCGGGAGGGCCGAGGAACGAGCAGTACTTC. It codes for CASSQTSGGPRNEQYF.

The V gene is TRBV7-9, the J gene TRBJ1-4; TRBD1 might be the D (6 bases). Per germline, CDR1 SEHNR and CDR2 FQNEAQ (reference sequence). The CDR3 covers 16 residues. Deletions cut 0 bases from V and 7 bases from J, with 15 bases between. CDR3 coding DNA: TGTGCCAGCAGCTTAGCCCCCAGGGGACAAGGTGAAAAACTGTTTTTT. Translating it yields CASSLAPRGQGEKLFF.